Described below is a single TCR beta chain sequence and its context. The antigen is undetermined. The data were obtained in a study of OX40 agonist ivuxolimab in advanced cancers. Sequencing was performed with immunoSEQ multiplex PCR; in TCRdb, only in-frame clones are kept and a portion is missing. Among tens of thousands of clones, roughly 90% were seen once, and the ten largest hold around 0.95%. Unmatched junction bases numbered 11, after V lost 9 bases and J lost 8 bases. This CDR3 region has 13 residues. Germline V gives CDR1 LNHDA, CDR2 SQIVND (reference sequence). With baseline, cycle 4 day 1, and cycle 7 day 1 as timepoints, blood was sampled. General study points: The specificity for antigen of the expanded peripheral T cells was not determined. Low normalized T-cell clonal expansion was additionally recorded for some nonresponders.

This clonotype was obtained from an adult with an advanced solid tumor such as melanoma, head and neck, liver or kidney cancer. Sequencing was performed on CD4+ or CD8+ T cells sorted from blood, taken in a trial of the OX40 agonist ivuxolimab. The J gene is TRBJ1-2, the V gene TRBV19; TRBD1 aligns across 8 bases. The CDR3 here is CASNPGTGKGYTF. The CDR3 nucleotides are TGTGCCAGCAATCCCGGGACAGGAAAAGGCTACACCTTC.